Presented here are 27 T cell receptor beta chains from one specimen sequenced in a study of T-cell reconstitution after alpha-beta-depleted transplantation in children. Unique molecular identifiers were incorporated during preparation of the TCRbeta library. TCRdb redid the calling of the PCR reads with MiXCR, one entry per CDR3 protein. The sample includes 900,000 or so distinct CDR3 sequences, roughly 15% of them seen just once. The sequencing used PBMCs, mostly from graft donor cells, collected 360 days after TCRalphabeta/CD19-depleted stem cell transplant. These receptors were obtained from a male patient between 5 and 17 years old who had a stem cell transplant for acute lymphoblastic leukemia, so the T cells may come from the graft donor.

This clonotype occurred a few times. This rearrangement joins TRBV6-2 or TRBV6-3 to TRBJ2-7, with D possibly TRBD2 on 5 matching bases. Germline-derived CDR1 and CDR2 are MNHEY and SVGEGT. Between the trimmed V and J ends, which lost 0 bases and 5 bases, there was a span of 11 bases. The CDR3 is 14 residues long. The CDR3 coding sequence is TGTGCCAGCAGTTACTCCCCGGGGAACCACGAGCAGTACTTC. It is translated as CASSYSPGNHEQYF.

This clonotype occurred many times. J is TRBJ2-3 and V is TRBV18; D unresolved. This CDR3 comprises 11 residues. V was shortened by 8 bases and J by 2 bases, with 5 bases between the two germline ends. Germline V CDR1 and CDR2: KGHSH, LQKENI. CDR3 sequence: CASSPTDTQYF. The CDR3 nucleotides read TGTGCCAGCAGCCCCACAGATACGCAGTATTTT.

This chain connects TRBV12-3 or TRBV12-4 to TRBJ1-2; possible D gene TRBD1, 5 bases. The CDR3 contains 13 residues. V was shortened by 5 bases and J by 1 base, with 8 bases between the two germline ends. The CDR3 spells CASSGTVNYGYTF. The CDR3 nucleotides read TGTGCCAGCAGTGGGACGGTTAACTATGGCTACACCTTC.

This clonotype came up a few times. The chain is built from TRBV29-1 and TRBJ2-7, with 9 bases aligning to TRBD1. J was trimmed by 4 bases and V by 4 bases; bases with no gene match: 5. The CDR3 runs 13 residues. Looked up from germline, CDR1 is SQVTM and CDR2 is ANQGSEA. The CDR3 nucleotides are TGCAGCGTTGCCGGGACAGGGCAATACGAGCAGTACTTC. It translates to CSVAGTGQYEQYF.

This clonotype appeared a few times. The CDR3 nucleotides are TGTGCCAGCACCCCATTCCTGCACCCCTACGAGCAGTACTTC. Its protein is CASTPFLHPYEQYF. V gene TRBV2 combines with J gene TRBJ2-7; D not resolved. The V gene's germline CDR1 is SNHLY and CDR2 FYNNEI. The V end was cut by 7 bases, the J end by 2 bases, with 15 bases between. This CDR3 has 14 amino acids.

This clonotype was observed a few times. The junction shows a germline mismatch at one end, possibly a read error. V and J are TRBV19 and TRBJ2-1; the D gene is possibly TRBD1 (5 bases). Germline CDR1 is LNHDA and CDR2 is SQIVND (reference sequence). The CDR3 is 14 residues long. CDR3 amino acids: CASSLEHPQGEQFF. The CDR3 nucleotides are TGTGCCAGTAGTCTAGAGCATCCGCAGGGCGAGCAGTTCTTC. Complete variable domain (other parts from reference TRBV19 and TRBJ2-1): DGGITQSPKYLFRKEGQNVTLSCEQNLNHDAMYWYRQDPGQGLRLIYYSQIVNDFQKGDIAEGYSVSREKKESFPLTVTSAQKNPTAFYLCASSLEHPQGEQFFGPGTRLTVL.

CDR3 sequence reads: CASSRWSSGSSYEQYF. The CDR3 DNA reads TGCGCCAGCAGCAGATGGAGTAGCGGGAGCTCCTACGAGCAGTACTTC. This sequence joins TRBV5-1 and TRBJ2-7; 9 positions agree with TRBD2. With 4 bases clipped from V and 0 bases from J, the junction kept 8 bases outside the gene matches. Germline lookup yields CDR1 SGHRS and CDR2 YFSETQ. This CDR3 has 16 residues.

This clonotype was counted only a few times. The V and J genes are TRBV4-1 and TRBJ2-2; 7 nucleotides match TRBD2. V shed 3 bases, J shed 1 base, and the junction held 8 bases outside the gene matches. The CDR3 runs to 17 residues. Per germline, CDR1 MGHRA and CDR2 YSYEKL. The CDR3 nucleotides are TGCGCCAGCAGCCAGGGGAGGGCGCGGGTGAACACCGGGGAGCTGTTTTTT. Protein product: CASSQGRARVNTGELFF.

This clonotype showed up many times. V and J are TRBV30 and TRBJ1-5; D remains unclear. Germline V CDR1 and CDR2: GTSNPN, SVGIG (reference sequence). V lost 2 bases and J lost 4, with 15 bases in between. The CDR3 loop spans 15 amino acids. The CDR3 nucleotides read TGTGCCTGGAGTACGGGAGGCGGAGGTAATCAGCCCCAGCATTTT. As protein: CAWSTGGGGNQPQHF.

As regards this clonotype: One end of the junction varies from germline; a read error may be responsible. The rearrangement joins TRBV12-3 or TRBV12-4 to TRBJ1-4; D is uncertain. The CDR3 extends over 18 amino acids. The CDR3, as DNA: TGTGCCAGCTGTTTTCGGGCCCTCTTTGGTTCCACTAATGAAAAACTGTTTTTT. Translating gives CASCFRALFGSTNEKLFF.

The count of this clonotype is one. This sequence joins TRBV5-1 and TRBJ1-3; D is undetermined. CDR3 length: 15 residues. Germline lookup yields CDR1 SGHRS and CDR2 YFSETQ. Deletions cut 1 base from V and 0 bases from J, with 8 bases between. In nucleotides, the CDR3 is TGCGCCAGCAGCTTGTGGGGAGGCTCTGGAAACACCATATATTTT. Translating gives CASSLWGGSGNTIYF.

This rearrangement joins TRBV10-2 to TRBJ1-5; 9 bases are shared with TRBD1. CDR3 length: 14 residues. Germline CDR1 and CDR2: WSHSY and SAAADI. The V segment lost 8 bases and the J segment 3 bases; nucleotides outside the gene matches: 5. The CDR3 DNA reads TGCGCCAGCGCGACAGGGGGTGACAATCAGCCCCAGCATTTT. Translating it yields CASATGGDNQPQHF.

There are a few counts of this clonotype. The chain combines TRBV7-9 with TRBJ1-1; TRBD1 might be the D (6 bases). Germline-derived CDR1 and CDR2 are SEHNR and FQNEAQ (reference sequence). The CDR3 runs to 15 residues. V lost 5 bases and J lost 0, with 13 bases in between. In nucleotides, the CDR3 is TGTGCCAGCAGCCTTGGGGGGGCTATGAACACTGAAGCTTTCTTT. Encoded protein: CASSLGGAMNTEAFF.

This clonotype has more than one count but fewer than ten. V and J are TRBV4-1 and TRBJ2-7, with D possibly being TRBD2 (5 bases). Germline CDR1 MGHRA, CDR2 YSYEKL. V lost 1 base and J 4 bases, leaving 14 bases between the germline ends. The CDR3 sequence is 15 residues long. CDR3 in amino acids: CASSQVADSSYEQYF. In DNA, the CDR3 is TGCGCCAGCAGCCAAGTCGCGGACTCCTCTTACGAGCAGTACTTC.

The V and J genes are TRBV12-3 or TRBV12-4 and TRBJ2-7; the match to TRBD2 covers 7 bases. The CDR3 contains 15 residues. V lost 2 bases to trimming and J lost 2 bases; unmatched junction nucleotides: 6. CDR3 loop: CASSLHGLVPYEQYF. The DNA of the CDR3 is TGTGCCAGCAGTTTACATGGACTAGTCCCCTACGAGCAGTACTTC.

This clonotype came up a few times. The chain recombines TRBV5-1 with TRBJ2-3; perhaps TRBD1 as D (6 bases). V lost 1 base to trimming and J lost 5 bases, with 14 bases between them. Germline V CDR1 and CDR2: SGHRS, YFSETQ. The CDR3 runs 15 residues. CDR3 nucleotides: TGCGCCAGCAGCTTGATCCCTCGAGGGGGAGATACGCAGTATTTT. Its translation: CASSLIPRGGDTQYF.

There are many counts of this clonotype. This rearrangement joins TRBV5-1 to TRBJ2-1; TRBD2 matches 10 bases. The CDR3 spans 14 residues. Trimming took 6 bases from V and 8 from J; bases not matched to a gene: 8. The germline gives CDR1 SGHRS, CDR2 YFSETQ. CDR3 coding DNA: TGCGCCAGCATCCCAATAGCGGGAGGCGATGAGCAGTTCTTC. It encodes CASIPIAGGDEQFF.

The J gene is TRBJ1-1, the V gene TRBV5-1; D is possibly TRBD1 (6 bases). The length of the CDR3 is 16 residues. Deletions cut 0 bases from V and 0 bases from J, with 12 bases between. Germline V gene sequence: CDR1 SGHRS, CDR2 YFSETQ. The CDR3 loop reads CASSLGDNRMNTEAFF. The CDR3 DNA sequence: TGCGCCAGCAGCTTGGGGGACAACCGAATGAACACTGAAGCTTTCTTT.

In its sample, this clonotype was seen a few times. This rearrangement joins TRBV4-2 to TRBJ1-2, with a possible D match to TRBD1 (5 bases). Germline assignment: CDR1 LGHNA and CDR2 YNFKEQ. Trimming shortened V by 3 bases and J by 0 bases, and 11 bases separated the two germline ends. The CDR3 spans 15 residues. DNA of the CDR3: TGTGCCAGCAGCCAGGAACCGGGGCCTAACTATGGCTACACCTTC. Encoded protein: CASSQEPGPNYGYTF.

The chain employs TRBV7-9 and TRBJ2-1; 10 nucleotides match TRBD2. This CDR3 is built from 15 residues. V lost 5 bases, J lost 7 bases, and 8 bases stayed unmatched. CDR1 and CDR2 from the germline V gene are SEHNR and FQNEAQ (reference sequence). The CDR3 sequence: CASSALAGVRNEQFF. The CDR3 DNA follows: TGTGCCAGCAGCGCCCTAGCGGGAGTTCGGAATGAGCAGTTCTTC.

This chain connects TRBV10-1 to TRBJ2-1; no definite D call. V shed 0 bases and J shed 3 bases, with 9 bases lying between them. Germline V gives CDR1 WNHNN, CDR2 SYGVQD (reference sequence). The CDR3 is 15 amino acids. The CDR3 region has the DNA TGCGCCAGCAGTGAGTCTAATCTTTTCTACAATGAGCAGTTCTTC. It yields the protein CASSESNLFYNEQFF.

The chain is built from TRBV11-2 and TRBJ2-1; 14 positions agree with TRBD2. The CDR3 sequence is 18 residues long. V lost 0 bases to trimming and J lost 6 bases; unmatched junction nucleotides: 7. Germline V lookup: CDR1 SGHAT, CDR2 FQNNGV. For the CDR3, the DNA is TGTGCCAGCAGCTTAGATCGGGGGGGGACTAGCGGGAGCAATGAGCAGTTCTTC. This codes for CASSLDRGGTSGSNEQFF.

This clonotype was seen only a few times. This sequence joins TRBV4-1 and TRBJ2-1; no reliable D call. Germline V gene lookup returns CDR1 MGHRA and CDR2 YSYEKL. The CDR3 runs 13 residues. V gave up 1 base and J gave up 10 bases, with 11 bases separating them. The CDR3: CASSQVSEVEQFF. Written as DNA, the CDR3 is TGCGCCAGCAGCCAAGTGTCGGAAGTAGAGCAGTTCTTC.

This sequence joins TRBV20-1 and TRBJ1-5; tentatively, D is TRBD1 (5 bases). In germline, CDR1 is DFQATT, CDR2 SNEGSKA (reference sequence). Trimming took 5 bases from V and 0 from J, leaving 14 bases between them. The CDR3 runs to 15 residues. The CDR3 protein is CSASQGHYSNQPQHF. The CDR3 nucleotides are TGCAGTGCTTCCCAGGGCCATTATAGCAATCAGCCCCAGCATTTT.

The genes are TRBV5-1 and TRBJ1-1; TRBD1 matches 9 bases. After removal of 5 bases from V and 5 bases from J, the junction contained 13 bases not matched to a gene. From germline, CDR1 is SGHRS and CDR2 YFSETQ. The CDR3 has 16 amino acids. CDR3 region: CASRELVTGGGTEAFF. The CDR3 DNA follows: TGCGCCAGCAGAGAACTCGTGACAGGGGGAGGGACTGAAGCTTTCTTT. The whole variable domain, remainder taken from reference TRBV5-1 and TRBJ1-1, is KAGVTQTPRYLIKTRGQQVTLSCSPISGHRSVSWYQQTPGQGLQFLFEYFSETQRNKGNFPGRFSGRQFSNSRSEMNVSTLELGDSALYLCASRELVTGGGTEAFFGQGTRLTVV.

The rearrangement uses TRBV27 and TRBJ1-2; D is possibly TRBD1 (6 bases). V lost 4 bases, J lost 4 bases, and 13 bases lay in between. CDR3 size: 14 residues. From germline, CDR1 is MNHEY and CDR2 SMNVEV (reference sequence). CDR3 amino acids: CASSYSGAPYGYTF. In DNA, the CDR3 is TGTGCCAGCAGTTATTCAGGGGCGCCCTATGGCTACACCTTC.

The genes are TRBV11-3 and TRBJ2-3, with D tentatively TRBD1 or TRBD2 (5 bases each). CDR3 size: 14 residues. Trimming cost V 5 bases and J 8 bases, with 17 bases left between them. From germline, CDR1 is SGHNT and CDR2 YENEEA. The CDR3 DNA reads TGTGCCAGCAGCCAAAGCCGGGGCGCAGGTACGCAGTATTTT. Its protein is CASSQSRGAGTQYF.